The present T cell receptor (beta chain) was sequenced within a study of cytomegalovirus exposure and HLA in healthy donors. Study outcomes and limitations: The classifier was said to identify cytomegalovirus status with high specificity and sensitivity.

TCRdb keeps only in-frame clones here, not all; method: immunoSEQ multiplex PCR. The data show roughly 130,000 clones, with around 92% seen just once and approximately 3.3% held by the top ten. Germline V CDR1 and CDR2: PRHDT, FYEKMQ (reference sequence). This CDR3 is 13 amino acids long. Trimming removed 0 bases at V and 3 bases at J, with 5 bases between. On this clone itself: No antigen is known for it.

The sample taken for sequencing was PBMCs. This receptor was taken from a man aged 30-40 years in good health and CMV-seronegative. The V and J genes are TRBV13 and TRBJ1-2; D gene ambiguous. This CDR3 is CASSLGLDYGYTF. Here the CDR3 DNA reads TGTGCCAGCAGCTTAGGACTGGACTATGGCTACACCTTC.